The rows below give T cell receptor beta chains drawn from one sample of a study of Tregs in tolerant kidney transplant recipients. The repertoire was sequenced with immunoSEQ multiplex PCR; TCRdb's copy has only in-frame clones and lacks some. The sample has 75,000 to 80,000 clones; about 91% are singletons. The sample here was Tregs from blood, taken before the transplant. These receptors all come from a human donor who received a combined kidney and bone marrow transplant. Each CDR3 is given with its conserved first and last residue. The D gene is left open where the match is weak. Expanded clones are given a class, and other clones once, few, many or no size at all.

V gene	clone size	J gene	D gene	CDR3 DNA	CDR3 protein
TRBV7-9	once	TRBJ1-2	TRBD1	TGTGCCAGCAGCTTAGCGGCAGGGGGCAACTATGGCTACACCTTC	CASSLAAGGNYGYTF
TRBV6-6	NA	TRBJ2-7	TRBD2	TGTGCCAGCAGCAACCACGGGGAGGGGCAGTACTTC	CASSNHGEGQYF
TRBV28	NA	TRBJ1-5	TRBD1	TGTGCCAGCAGTAGGACAGGGGGATTCTATAGCAATCAGCCCCAGCATTTT	CASSRTGGFYSNQPQHF
TRBV2	NA	TRBJ2-5	NA	TGTGCCAGCAGTGATGGGGTGCTGGAGACCCAGTACTTC	CASSDGVLETQYF
TRBV5-8	once	TRBJ1-5	NA	TGTGCCAGCAGACCCCGACAGACGGGCAGCAATCAGCCCCAGCATTTT	CASRPRQTGSNQPQHF
TRBV28	NA	TRBJ1-5	TRBD1	TGTGCCAGCAGAAGGACAGGGCATGGAAGCAATCAGCCCCAGCATTTT	CASRRTGHGSNQPQHF
TRBV9	NA	TRBJ2-5	NA	TGTGCCAGCAGCGGTAACAAGGGGGAGACCCAGTACTTC	CASSGNKGETQYF
TRBV7-3	NA	TRBJ2-3	TRBD1	TGTGCCAGCAGCTCCGACTCTACAGGGGAAGGGGATACGCAGTATTTT	CASSSDSTGEGDTQYF
TRBV5-1	NA	TRBJ2-3	NA	TGCGCCAGCAGCTCCCACTTGGGGGATACGCAGTATTTT	CASSSHLGDTQYF
TRBV19	NA	TRBJ2-5	TRBD2	TGTGCCAGTAGTATTTTGCGGGAGGGAAGTGAGACCCAGTACTTC	CASSILREGSETQYF
TRBV5-3	few	TRBJ2-7	NA	TGTGCCAGAAGCTTCACCACTGACCCCCCCTCCTACGAGCAGTACTTC	CARSFTTDPPSYEQYF
TRBV19	NA	TRBJ2-7	NA	TGTGCCAGTAGTATTAGTTCGGTCTCCTACGAGCAGTACTTC	CASSISSVSYEQYF
TRBV7-2	NA	TRBJ2-6	NA	TGTGCCAGCAGCTTCGTCGGCGCTGGGGCCAACGTCCTGACTTTC	CASSFVGAGANVLTF
TRBV5-1	once	TRBJ1-1	NA	TGCGCCAGCAGCTTGGCCGCTGGGTTGAACACTGAAGCTTTCTTT	CASSLAAGLNTEAFF
TRBV4-1	NA	TRBJ2-7	NA	TGCGCCAGCAGCCAAGAAATTGGCTTCGTCGGGGACACTGGGTACGAGCAGTACTTC	CASSQEIGFVGDTGYEQYF
TRBV4-3	NA	TRBJ2-3	NA	TGCGCCAGCAGCCAAGGCGGCAGGGGAGAAGATACGCAGTATTTT	CASSQGGRGEDTQYF
TRBV2	NA	TRBJ2-1	TRBD2	TGTGCGAATCTAGCGGGAGAGGGCCCATACAATGAGCAGTTCTTC	CANLAGEGPYNEQFF
TRBV20-1	once	TRBJ1-4	NA	TGCAGTGCTCATCTTAATGAAAAACTGTTTTTT	CSAHLNEKLFF
TRBV28	NA	TRBJ1-2	TRBD1	TGTGCCAGCAGTTTACTGACAGGGACGGCCTATGGCTACACCTTC	CASSLLTGTAYGYTF
TRBV28	NA	TRBJ2-5	TRBD2	TGTGCCAGCAGTTTATACCTAGCGGGGTGGGAGACCCAGTACTTC	CASSLYLAGWETQYF
TRBV27	NA	TRBJ2-2	NA	TGTGCCAGCAGTTTAGACGTTCGCGCCGGGGAGCTGTTTTTT	CASSLDVRAGELFF
TRBV18	NA	TRBJ2-1	NA	TGTGCCAGCTCACCAATAGCGGAGGTGGGTGAGCAGTTCTTC	CASSPIAEVGEQFF
TRBV18	NA	TRBJ2-5	NA	TGTGCCAGCTCACTAGACATGTCGGCAGTCCAAGAGACCCAGTACTTC	CASSLDMSAVQETQYF
TRBV5-1	NA	TRBJ2-7	NA	TGCGCCAGCTCGCCAGCGGTATCCTACGAGCAGTACTTC	CASSPAVSYEQYF
TRBV6-6	NA	TRBJ1-4	NA	TGTGCCAGCGCTCTTGAGAATGAAAAACTGTTTTTT	CASALENEKLFF
TRBV6-5	once	TRBJ1-5	TRBD1	TGTGCCAGCAGTTACTCGGGACAGAAAAATCAGCCCCAGCATTTT	CASSYSGQKNQPQHF
TRBV5-5	NA	TRBJ1-4	NA	TGTGCCAGCAGCTTGGATGGTACAACTAATGAAAAACTGTTTTTT	CASSLDGTTNEKLFF
TRBV27	NA	TRBJ2-3	NA	TGTGCCAGCAGTTTGCGGAAACTGTCCCTGGTCGGCACAGATACGCAGTATTTT	CASSLRKLSLVGTDTQYF
TRBV29-1	NA	TRBJ2-3	TRBD1	TGCAGCGTTCCCCGGTTGGACAGGGAGAGCACAGATACGCAGTATTTT	CSVPRLDRESTDTQYF
TRBV11-3	NA	TRBJ2-1	TRBD1	TGTGCCAGCAGCTTAAGACCGACAGGGGGCTCCTACAATGAGCAGTTCTTC	CASSLRPTGGSYNEQFF
TRBV7-9	NA	TRBJ2-3	NA	TGTGCCAGCCGGGACAATCGGGGGGAGGGCAGAGATACGCAGTATTTT	CASRDNRGEGRDTQYF
TRBV28	NA	TRBJ2-3	NA	TGTGCCAGCAGTTTATATCCCCGCGGGGCGCTCACAGATACGCAGTATTTT	CASSLYPRGALTDTQYF
TRBV28	NA	TRBJ2-7	TRBD2	TGTGCCAGCAGTCTCACTAGCGCGGGAGAGTACTTC	CASSLTSAGEYF
TRBV7-9	NA	TRBJ1-5	NA	TGTGCCAGCAGCCGGGACTCCCAGCCCCAGCATTTT	CASSRDSQPQHF
TRBV11-1	NA	TRBJ2-7	NA	TGTGCCAGCAGCTTCCGGGACGGGGTCGACGAGCAGTACTTC	CASSFRDGVDEQYF
TRBV2	once	TRBJ1-4	NA	TGTGCCAGCAGTGATGGGGTTTTGGGGTTCGATGAAAAACTGTTTTTT	CASSDGVLGFDEKLFF
TRBV27	NA	TRBJ2-5	TRBD2	TGTGCCAGCAGTTCTCAGACTAGCGGGAGAGAGACCCAGTACTTC	CASSSQTSGRETQYF
TRBV5-1	NA	TRBJ2-7	NA	TGCGCCAGTGCTACCGACAGGTCGTTTGCCTACGAGCAGTACTTC	CASATDRSFAYEQYF
TRBV5-6	NA	TRBJ1-6	NA	TGTGCCAGCAGCTTAATGAGGAACTCCTATAATTCACCCCTCCACTTT	CASSLMRNSYNSPLHF
TRBV7-2	NA	TRBJ2-1	TRBD2	TGTGCCAGCAGCAGCGGGACTAGCGGGAGGTATGAGCAGTTCTTC	CASSSGTSGRYEQFF
TRBV7-2	few	TRBJ1-4	NA	TGTGCCAGCAGCTTAGGGAGCGGGGAAAAACTGTTTTTT	CASSLGSGEKLFF
TRBV7-3	NA	TRBJ2-1	TRBD2	TGTGCCAGCAGCTCTCTAGCGGGAACATACAATGAGCAGTTCTTC	CASSSLAGTYNEQFF
TRBV5-5	NA	TRBJ2-5	TRBD2	TGTGCCAGCAGCTTGGCCCGGGGGGGACGAGAGACCCAGTACTTC	CASSLARGGRETQYF
TRBV20-1	once	TRBJ2-7	NA	TGCAGTGCTAGAGTGCACAGCGAGCAGTACTTC	CSARVHSEQYF
TRBV20-1	NA	TRBJ2-7	NA	TGCAGTGCTAGAGTTAGCGAGCAGTACTTC	CSARVSEQYF
TRBV28	NA	TRBJ2-1	TRBD2	TGTGCCAGCAGTTTAGGGGGACTAGCGGGAGAGTACAATGAGCAGTTCTTC	CASSLGGLAGEYNEQFF
TRBV5-1	once	TRBJ2-5	NA	TGCGCCAGCAGCTTCGGTTCAGGGGAGACCCAGTACTTC	CASSFGSGETQYF
TRBV7-6	NA	TRBJ2-3	NA	TGTGCCAGCAGCTTAGTTTCAGGGGAGGGGGATACGCAGTATTTT	CASSLVSGEGDTQYF
TRBV11-2	NA	TRBJ2-5	NA	TGTGCCAGCAGCTTAGGTCGCAGGGGAGAGACCCAGTACTTC	CASSLGRRGETQYF
TRBV6-5	NA	TRBJ2-7	NA	TGTGCCAGCAACACCCGGGGAGACTCGCACTACGAGCAGTACTTC	CASNTRGDSHYEQYF
TRBV6-6	NA	TRBJ2-7	TRBD1	TGTGCCAGCAGTCCCACCCCAGGGGGCGCGAGTTACGAGCAGTACTTC	CASSPTPGGASYEQYF
TRBV5-1	NA	TRBJ1-1	TRBD1	TGCGCCAGCAGCTCCGGACAGGGTTTAATTCCTTTCTTT	CASSSGQGLIPFF
TRBV11-2	NA	TRBJ2-7	TRBD2	TGTGCCAGCAGCCCGACTAGCGGGAGACTCGGCGAGCAGTACTTC	CASSPTSGRLGEQYF
TRBV7-7	NA	TRBJ2-7	NA	TGTGCCAGCAGCCCCGACAGGACCTACGAGCAGTACTTC	CASSPDRTYEQYF
TRBV6-1	NA	TRBJ2-1	TRBD1	TGTGCCAGCAGTGTCGGGACAGGGGGCATGGGTGAGCAGTTCTTC	CASSVGTGGMGEQFF
TRBV11-2	NA	TRBJ2-7	TRBD1	TGTGCCAGCAGCTTCTGGGCTACAGGGGGTTATAGCTCCTACGAGCAGTACTTC	CASSFWATGGYSSYEQYF
TRBV6-5	once	TRBJ1-2	TRBD1	TGTGCCAGCAGTTACGACCGACAGGGGGCGAATGGCTACACCTTC	CASSYDRQGANGYTF
TRBV27	NA	TRBJ2-7	NA	TGTGCCAGCACCAAAAGTGAGGGCCTTTTCTACGAGCAGTACTTC	CASTKSEGLFYEQYF
TRBV19	NA	TRBJ1-4	NA	TGTGCCAGTTTCAGTGTGTCTAATGAAAAACTGTTTTTT	CASFSVSNEKLFF
TRBV6-5	NA	TRBJ2-1	NA	TGTGCCAGCAGGACGCAGCTATCCTCCTACAATGAGCAGTTCTTC	CASRTQLSSYNEQFF